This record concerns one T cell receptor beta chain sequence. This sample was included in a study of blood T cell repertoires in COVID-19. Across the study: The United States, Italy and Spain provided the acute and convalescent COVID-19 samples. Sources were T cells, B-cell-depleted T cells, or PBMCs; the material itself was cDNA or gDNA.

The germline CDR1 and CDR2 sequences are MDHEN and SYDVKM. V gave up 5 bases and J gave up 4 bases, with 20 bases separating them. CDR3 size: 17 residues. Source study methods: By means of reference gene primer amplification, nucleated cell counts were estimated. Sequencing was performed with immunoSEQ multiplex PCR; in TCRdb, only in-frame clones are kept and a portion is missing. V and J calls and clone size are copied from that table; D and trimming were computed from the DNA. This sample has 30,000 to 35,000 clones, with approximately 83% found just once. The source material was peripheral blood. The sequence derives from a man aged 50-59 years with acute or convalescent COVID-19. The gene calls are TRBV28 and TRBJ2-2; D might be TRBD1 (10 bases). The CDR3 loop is CASSLAGQGIITGELFF. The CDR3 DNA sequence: TGTGCCAGCAGTCTAGCGGGACAGGGGATAATCACCGGGGAGCTGTTTTTT. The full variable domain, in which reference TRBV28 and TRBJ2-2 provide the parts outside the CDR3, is DVKVTQSSRYLVKRTGEKVFLECVQDMDHENMFWYRQDPGLGLRLIYFSYDVKMKEKGDIPEGYSVSREKKERFSLILESASTNQTSMYLCASSLAGQGIITGELFFGEGSRLTVL.